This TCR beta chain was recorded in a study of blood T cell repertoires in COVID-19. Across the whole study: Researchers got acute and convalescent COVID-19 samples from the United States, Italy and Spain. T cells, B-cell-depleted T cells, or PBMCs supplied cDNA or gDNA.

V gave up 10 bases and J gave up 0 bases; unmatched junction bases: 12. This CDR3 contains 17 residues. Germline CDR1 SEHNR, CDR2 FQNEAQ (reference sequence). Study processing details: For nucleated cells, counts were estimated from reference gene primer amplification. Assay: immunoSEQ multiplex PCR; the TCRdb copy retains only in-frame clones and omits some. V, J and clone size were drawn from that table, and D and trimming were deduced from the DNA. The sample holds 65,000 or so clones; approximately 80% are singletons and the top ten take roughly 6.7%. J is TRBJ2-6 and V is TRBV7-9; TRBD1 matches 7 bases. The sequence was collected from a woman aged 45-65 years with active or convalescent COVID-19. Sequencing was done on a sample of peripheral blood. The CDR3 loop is CAIPEGQRVSGANVLTF. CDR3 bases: TGTGCCATCCCAGAGGGACAGCGAGTCTCTGGGGCCAACGTCCTGACTTTC.